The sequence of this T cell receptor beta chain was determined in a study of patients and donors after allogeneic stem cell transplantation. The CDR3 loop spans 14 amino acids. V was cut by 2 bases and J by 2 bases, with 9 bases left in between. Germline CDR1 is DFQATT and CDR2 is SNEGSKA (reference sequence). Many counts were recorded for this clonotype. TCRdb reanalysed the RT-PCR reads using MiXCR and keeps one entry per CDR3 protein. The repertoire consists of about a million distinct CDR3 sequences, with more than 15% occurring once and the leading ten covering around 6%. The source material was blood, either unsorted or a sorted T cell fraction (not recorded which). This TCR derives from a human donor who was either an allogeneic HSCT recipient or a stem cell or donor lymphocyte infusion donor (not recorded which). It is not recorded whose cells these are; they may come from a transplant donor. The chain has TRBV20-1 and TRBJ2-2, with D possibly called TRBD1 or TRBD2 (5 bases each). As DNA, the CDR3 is TGCAGTGCTAGAATGAGGGGAAACACCGGGGAGCTGTTTTTT. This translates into CSARMRGNTGELFF.